The text below deals with one T cell receptor beta chain. This CDR3 contains 16 residues. Germline assignment: CDR1 SGDLS and CDR2 YYNGEE. J lost 1 base, V lost 0 bases, and 4 bases had no gene match. Generated by immunoSEQ multiplex PCR, the TCRdb table keeps only in-frame clones and is missing some. This table holds roughly 60,000 clones, approximately 86% found once. The data stem from a study of OX40 agonist ivuxolimab in advanced cancers. The sample in question was CD4+ or CD8+ T cells sorted from blood, obtained in a trial of the OX40 agonist ivuxolimab. The genes are TRBV9 and TRBJ2-5; 9 bases match TRBD2. The sequence was collected from an adult with an advanced solid tumor such as melanoma, head and neck, liver or kidney cancer. The chain's CDR3 is CASSVEAGGSQETQYF. CDR3 sequence (DNA): TGTGCCAGCAGCGTAGAAGCGGGGGGTTCCCAAGAGACCCAGTACTTC.